Listed below are T cell receptor beta chains from one sample, sequenced in a study of blood T cell repertoires in COVID-19. Assay: immunoSEQ multiplex PCR; the TCRdb copy retains only in-frame clones and omits some. The sample includes 200,000 to 250,000 clones, 86% seen only once; the top ten take 3.1%. Specimen: PBMCs or T cells enriched from blood (not recorded which). These TCRs come from a woman between 50 and 59 years old in a cohort exposed to, infected with or recovered from COVID-19 (not recorded which). CDR3s include the opening cysteine and the closing phenylalanine or tryptophan. Fields, in order: D gene, clone size, V gene, J gene, CDR3 DNA, CDR3 protein. D genes are given only for firm matches. Clone size is not always given. Where it is, it says once, few, many or a class for expanded clones.

TRBD2	.	TRBV4-3	TRBJ2-7	TGCGCCAGCAGCCCCAGACTAGCGGGGGTCTCCTACGAGCAGTACTTC	CASSPRLAGVSYEQYF
TRBD1	.	TRBV5-1	TRBJ1-1	TGCGCCAGCAGCTTGACCGGGACAGGAGATGAAGCTTTCTTT	CASSLTGTGDEAFF
.	.	TRBV20-1	TRBJ1-2	TGCAGTGCTGGGGGCCTCTATGGCTACACCTTC	CSAGGLYGYTF
TRBD1	.	TRBV19	TRBJ1-4	TGTGCCAGTAGTGCCGGGACAGTCGGTGAAAAACTGTTTTTT	CASSAGTVGEKLFF
.	.	TRBV5-1	TRBJ2-5	TGCGCCAGCAGCTTGGTGGGGGACATCCAAGAGACCCAGTACTTC	CASSLVGDIQETQYF
.	.	TRBV4-1	TRBJ1-5	TGCGCCAGCAGCCAAGCCGGGGGCAATCAGCCCCAGCATTTT	CASSQAGGNQPQHF
.	.	TRBV5-6	TRBJ1-1	TGTGCCAGCAGTCGTATCACTGAAGCTTTCTTT	CASSRITEAFF
TRBD2	.	TRBV4-3	TRBJ2-2	TGCGCCAGCAGCCAAGATGGCACTAGCGGGGGCCTTAACACCGGGGAGCTGTTTTTT	CASSQDGTSGGLNTGELFF
.	.	TRBV7-2	TRBJ2-5	TGTGCCAGCAGCCAACATGGTTCGGGGTTAGGAGAGACCCAGTACTTC	CASSQHGSGLGETQYF
.	.	TRBV18	TRBJ2-7	TGTGCCAGCTCACCTTCGGGGGAGGCTGCCTACGAGCAGTACTTC	CASSPSGEAAYEQYF
.	.	TRBV10-2	TRBJ1-1	TGCGCCAGCAGCCCGAGGAACACTGAAGCTTTCTTT	CASSPRNTEAFF
.	.	TRBV2	TRBJ2-1	TGTGCCAGCAGTGATCTCTCCTACAATGAGCAGTTCTTC	CASSDLSYNEQFF
.	.	TRBV18	TRBJ1-6	TGTGCCAGCTCACCGGCTGGGGGCGGAAATTCACCCCTCCACTTT	CASSPAGGGNSPLHF
.	.	TRBV5-4	TRBJ1-1	TGTGCCAGCAGCTTGTTTAGGAACACTGAAGCTTTCTTT	CASSLFRNTEAFF
TRBD1	.	TRBV18	TRBJ1-1	TGTGCCAGCTCCGACACTCAACAGGGGGCGCGGACTGAAGCTTTCTTT	CASSDTQQGARTEAFF
.	.	TRBV30	TRBJ2-5	TGTGCCTGGAGTGTTGGGCGTGAGACCCAGTACTTC	CAWSVGRETQYF
TRBD1	.	TRBV2	TRBJ2-1	TGTGCCAGCAGTGTTCAGGGGGCAAGGAATGAGCAGTTCTTC	CASSVQGARNEQFF
TRBD2	.	TRBV6-5	TRBJ2-7	TGTGCCAGCAGTAGGACTAGCGGAGGCTACGAGCAGTACTTC	CASSRTSGGYEQYF
.	.	TRBV5-7	TRBJ2-7	TGTGCCAGCAGCTTGATATACCGTCCAGGGAAAGCCCCTTCCTACGAGCAGTACTTC	CASSLIYRPGKAPSYEQYF
TRBD1	.	TRBV4-3	TRBJ1-6	TGCGCCAGCAGCCAAGGCGGGACAGGGGATAATTCACCCCTCCACTTT	CASSQGGTGDNSPLHF
TRBD2	.	TRBV4-3	TRBJ2-7	TGCGCCAGCAGCCAAGGGGCGGGAGGGGGCCGCGAGCAGTACTTC	CASSQGAGGGREQYF
TRBD2	.	TRBV11-3	TRBJ2-1	TGTGCCAGCAGCCCGGCGGGGGATATTTATGAGCAGTTCTTC	CASSPAGDIYEQFF
.	.	TRBV4-1	TRBJ2-1	TGCGCCAGCAGCCAACGGGACTTCGGGACTGTCAGTGGGAATGAGCAGTTCTTC	CASSQRDFGTVSGNEQFF
TRBD2	.	TRBV12-5	TRBJ2-5	TGTGCTAGTGGTTTGGGAAAGCGGGGGCCGGGGCCGACCCAGTACTTC	CASGLGKRGPGPTQYF
TRBD1	.	TRBV4-1	TRBJ1-1	TGCGCCAGCAGCATCCGGGACAGGGGGCTGACGAACACTGAAGCTTTCTTT	CASSIRDRGLTNTEAFF
.	.	TRBV2	TRBJ1-5	TGTGCCAGTGGGGCCCACGTCGATCAGCCCCAGCATTTT	CASGAHVDQPQHF
TRBD2	.	TRBV7-2	TRBJ2-5	TGTGCCAGCAGCCGTAGCGGGATCCAAGAGACCCAGTACTTC	CASSRSGIQETQYF
.	few	TRBV7-8	TRBJ1-5	TGTGCCAGCAGCTTATCTCCCCTTCAGCCCCAGCATTTT	CASSLSPLQPQHF
.	.	TRBV7-9	TRBJ1-1	TGTGCCAGCAGCACTAGCCCCGAGGACCCTGAAGCTTTCTTT	CASSTSPEDPEAFF
.	.	TRBV9	TRBJ1-2	TGTGCCAGCAGCGCCTCTGGGGGCGCTGGCTACACCTTC	CASSASGGAGYTF
TRBD1	.	TRBV14	TRBJ2-2	TGTGCCAGCAGCCAAAGGGGACAGGCCACCGGGGAGCTGTTTTTT	CASSQRGQATGELFF
.	.	TRBV7-2	TRBJ2-7	TGTGCCAGCAGCCAAACAGGGTTGAGCTCCTACGAGCAGTACTTC	CASSQTGLSSYEQYF
.	.	TRBV10-1	TRBJ2-3	TGCGCCAGCAGTGAGTCGAAGCACTACACAGATACGCAGTATTTT	CASSESKHYTDTQYF
TRBD1	.	TRBV6-1	TRBJ1-5	TGTGCCAGCAGTGAAGCCGGGACAGGGAAAGGTCAGCCCCAGCATTTT	CASSEAGTGKGQPQHF
TRBD1	.	TRBV9	TRBJ1-3	TGTGCCAGCAGCCTCTCGGGACAGGGGTATAAGACCGGAAACACCATATATTTT	CASSLSGQGYKTGNTIYF
TRBD1	.	TRBV19	TRBJ2-7	TGTGCCAGTAGTCCTACAGGGGACTACGAGCAGTACTTC	CASSPTGDYEQYF
.	.	TRBV21-1	TRBJ2-3	TGTGCCAGCAAGGGACCAAACAGGGAATCGACAGATACGCAGTATTTT	CASKGPNRESTDTQYF
.	.	TRBV15	TRBJ1-5	TGTGCCACCAGCAGAGATCTACGGGGGGCTCGTCAGCCCCAGCATTTT	CATSRDLRGARQPQHF
.	.	TRBV7-2	TRBJ1-5	TGTGCCAGCAGCCAACAGGTGATCAGCAATCAGCCCCAGCATTTT	CASSQQVISNQPQHF
.	.	TRBV7-8	TRBJ2-2	TGTGCCAGCAGCCAGACTAGCGGGGAGCTGTTTTTT	CASSQTSGELFF
TRBD1	.	TRBV5-1	TRBJ1-1	TGCGCCAGCAGCCCAGGACAGGGTTACACTGAAGCTTTCTTT	CASSPGQGYTEAFF
TRBD1	few	TRBV18	TRBJ1-6	TGTGCCAGCTTACAGGGGCTGAATTCACCCCTCCACTTT	CASLQGLNSPLHF
TRBD1	once	TRBV7-3	TRBJ2-3	TGTGCCAGCAGCTTAACGGGGACAGGGGTCGGCACAGATACGCAGTATTTT	CASSLTGTGVGTDTQYF
TRBD1	.	TRBV20-1	TRBJ1-2	TGCAGTGCTAGAGCGGACAGGGGTCAGGACTTC	CSARADRGQDF
.	.	TRBV5-8	TRBJ2-5	TGTGCCAGCAGCTCCTCGTGGGGCAGAGAGACCCAGTACTTC	CASSSSWGRETQYF
.	once	TRBV19	TRBJ1-2	TGTGCCAGTAGTATGGGCAGGGCGAGCTACACCTTC	CASSMGRASYTF
.	.	TRBV20-1	TRBJ2-7	TGCAGTGCTAGTGAACCTCCGCGGGAGCAGTACTTC	CSASEPPREQYF
TRBD2	.	TRBV2	TRBJ2-3	TGTGCCAGCAGCCGACTAGCGGGGTACACAGATACGCAGTATTTT	CASSRLAGYTDTQYF
.	.	TRBV7-2	TRBJ1-1	TGTGCCAGCAGCCCCAAACCAGGGATCAACACTGAAGCTTTCTTT	CASSPKPGINTEAFF
.	once	TRBV7-8	TRBJ2-3	TGTGCCAGCAGCCAAGACTACGCTAGCACAGATACGCAGTATTTT	CASSQDYASTDTQYF
.	.	TRBV4-3	TRBJ1-3	TGCGCCAGCAGCCAAGATGGGAGTGGGGACACCATATATTTT	CASSQDGSGDTIYF
.	.	TRBV5-1	TRBJ2-5	TGCGCCAGCAGCTTGGCCGGACAGATGGGAGAGACCCAGTACTTC	CASSLAGQMGETQYF
.	few	TRBV4-2	TRBJ2-7	TGTGCCAGCAGCCAAGAGGGGAGGTCCCTATACGAGCAGTACTTC	CASSQEGRSLYEQYF
.	.	TRBV6-6	TRBJ1-1	TGTGCCAGCAGTCCCCGCGGCTTAGGAGACAGAAAAAACACTGAAGCTTTCTTT	CASSPRGLGDRKNTEAFF